The present T cell receptor beta chain was sequenced within a study of shared clonotypes between healthy human individuals. Sequenced by immunoSEQ multiplex PCR; TCRdb stores in-frame clones only, minus some. The sample holds about half a million clones, more than 70% seen once. Study-level results: Donor scarcity curtailed the genetic and exposure-history diversity represented herein.

The donors, healthy adults who were HIV-negative, had experienced no recent acute infections or vaccinations. This clone was counted many times. Its antigen is unknown. CDR1 and CDR2 (germline): SGHTA, FQGNSA. V lost 5 bases to trimming and J lost 5 bases; unmatched junction nucleotides: 8. The CDR3 covers 15 residues. The chain recombines TRBV7-2 with TRBJ2-2, with 7 nucleotides matching TRBD2. The TCR comes from a woman aged 40 to 55 in good health. Some clones in this sample may be carry-over from other donors' samples. Source material: PBMCs. The CDR3 sequence is CASSPSGTTTGELFF. The DNA of the CDR3 is TGTGCCAGCAGCCCATCCGGGACTACTACCGGGGAGCTGTTTTTT.